The clone carrying this T cell receptor beta chain was seen once. What it recognizes is unknown. The method was immunoSEQ multiplex PCR; TCRdb's version includes in-frame clones alone and lacks a portion of them. The sample carries 95,000 to 100,000 clones, 90% recorded once. The sample comes from a study of OX40 agonist ivuxolimab in advanced cancers. In the study overall: Under the entry rules, prior anti-PD-1, anti-PD-L1 or anti-CTLA-4 therapy was allowed, and around 40% had some.

Autoimmune disease history or systemic immunosuppression led to patient exclusion. The study sampled blood at baseline, cycle 4 day 1, and cycle 7 day 1. Germline V gene sequence: CDR1 KGHSH, CDR2 LQKENI. This CDR3 has 17 residues. V shed 4 bases, J shed 4 bases, and the junction held 10 bases outside the gene matches. Study observations and caveats: Part of the nonresponder group also had normalized T-cell clonal expansion that was low.

The J gene is TRBJ2-1, the V gene TRBV18; 10 bases match TRBD2. The TCR comes from an adult with an advanced solid tumor such as melanoma, head and neck, liver or kidney cancer. The sequenced sample was CD4+ or CD8+ T cells sorted from blood, obtained in a trial of the OX40 agonist ivuxolimab. The CDR3 DNA sequence: TGTGCCAGCTCACGAAGTCCGGGGACTAGCGAGTACAATGAGCAGTTCTTC. It yields the protein CASSRSPGTSEYNEQFF. Together with reference TRBV18 and TRBJ2-1, the CDR3 gives the full variable domain: NAGVMQNPRHLVRRRGQEARLRCSPMKGHSHVYWYRQLPEEGLKFMVYLQKENIIDESGMPKERFSAEFPKEGPSILRIQQVVRGDSAAYFCASSRSPGTSEYNEQFFGPGTRLTVL.